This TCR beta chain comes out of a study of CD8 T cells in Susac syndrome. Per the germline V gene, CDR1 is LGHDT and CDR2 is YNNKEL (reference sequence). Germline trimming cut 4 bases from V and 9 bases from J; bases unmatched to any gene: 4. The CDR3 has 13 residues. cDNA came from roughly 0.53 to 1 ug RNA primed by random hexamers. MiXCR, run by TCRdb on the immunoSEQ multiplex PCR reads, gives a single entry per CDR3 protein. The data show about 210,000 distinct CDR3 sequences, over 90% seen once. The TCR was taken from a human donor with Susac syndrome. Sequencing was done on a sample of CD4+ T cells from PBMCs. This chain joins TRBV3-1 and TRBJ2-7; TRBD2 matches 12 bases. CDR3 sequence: CASSPGTSGSQYF. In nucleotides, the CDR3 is TGTGCCAGCAGCCCCGGGACTAGCGGGTCGCAGTACTTC.